A single sample is the source of the 7 T cell receptor beta chains below, sequenced in a study of T cell changes during pregnancy in multiple sclerosis. TCRdb's copy holds only in-frame clones and misses some; the assay was immunoSEQ multiplex PCR. The table lists over 45,000 clones, about 90% of them singletons, with 0.45% to 0.65% in the top ten. The starting material was CD4+ T cells from peripheral blood mononuclear cells, obtained in the first trimester of pregnancy. The receptor set was obtained from a female donor with multiple sclerosis, enrolled in a pregnancy study.

This chain links TRBV5-1 with TRBJ1-1; TRBD1 aligns across 9 bases. With V trimmed by 10 bases and J by 2 bases, 12 bases remained unmatched. Germline-derived CDR1 and CDR2 are SGHRS and YFSETQ. This CDR3 has 15 residues. Here the CDR3 DNA reads TGCGCCTGCGCCCGGACAGGGGTCGTAAACACTGAAGCTTTCTTT. The encoded protein is CACARTGVVNTEAFF.

The CDR3: CASSWVSDRVTEAFF. The CDR3, as DNA: TGTGCCAGCAGTTGGGTGTCGGACAGGGTCACTGAAGCTTTCTTT. This chain joins TRBV6-5 and TRBJ1-1, with 8 bases fitting TRBD1. CDR1 is MNHEY and CDR2 is SVGAGI in the germline V gene. This CDR3 contains 15 residues. After removal of 4 bases from V and 4 bases from J, the junction contained 8 bases not matched to a gene.

The chain recombines TRBV10-3 with TRBJ2-1; 8 bases fit TRBD2. The V and J ends lost 2 bases and 2 bases, in that order; junction bases with no gene match: 8. Germline CDR1 and CDR2: ENHRY and SYGVKD. The CDR3 contains 17 residues. CDR3 loop: CAISEPPGLGTYNEQFF. In DNA, the CDR3 is TGTGCCATCAGTGAGCCTCCGGGACTAGGGACCTACAATGAGCAGTTCTTC.

J is TRBJ2-1 and V is TRBV28, with 9 bases that match TRBD2. Germline V gives CDR1 MDHEN, CDR2 SYDVKM. The length of the CDR3 is 16 residues. The V segment lost 6 bases and the J segment 5 bases; nucleotides outside the gene matches: 11. The CDR3 sequence: CASRTSGTSIHNEQFF. CDR3 bases: TGTGCCAGCAGAACATCCGGGACTAGCATACACAATGAGCAGTTCTTC.

This clone was seen once. The rearrangement uses TRBV6-6 and TRBJ2-1, with D possibly TRBD1 on 5 matching bases. This CDR3 contains 15 residues. Deletions cut 4 bases from V and 4 bases from J, with 14 bases between. In germline, CDR1 is MNHNY, CDR2 SVGAGI (reference sequence). CDR3 DNA: TGTGCCAGCAGTTTTCTTCAGGGCAGATACAATGAGCAGTTCTTC. This gives the protein CASSFLQGRYNEQFF.

The sample holds one count of this clone. The genes are TRBV6-5 and TRBJ1-2, with D tentatively TRBD1 (6 bases). This CDR3 is 13 amino acids long. V lost 6 bases to trimming and J lost 7 bases, with 15 bases between them. Germline values: CDR1 MNHEY, CDR2 SVGAGI. The CDR3 loop reads CASSPDRYSGYTF. DNA of the CDR3: TGTGCCAGCAGCCCTGACAGGTACTCTGGCTACACCTTC.

This sequence joins TRBV27 and TRBJ2-1, with 12 bases fitting TRBD2. The CDR3 extends over 16 amino acids. Germline CDR1 is MNHEY and CDR2 is SMNVEV (reference sequence). The J segment lost 8 bases and the V segment lost 5 bases, leaving 10 bases of the junction unmatched. The CDR3 here is CASSPQGLAGYHEQFF. CDR3 DNA sequence: TGTGCCAGCAGTCCCCAAGGACTAGCGGGATACCATGAGCAGTTCTTC.